This TCR beta chain stems from a study of blood T cell repertoires in COVID-19. Study-level background: Sources were T cells, B-cell-depleted T cells, or PBMCs; the material itself was cDNA or gDNA.

This study enrolled people aged roughly 18 to 90 from about 26 US geographic areas. Assignment of participants to cohorts was predicated upon participant-reported clinical history. Authors' data handling: Nucleated cell number was recorded as an estimate derived from reference gene primer amplification. Clones were read by immunoSEQ multiplex PCR, and TCRdb kept only the in-frame ones, dropping some. That table furnishes V, J and clone size, whereas the DNA furnished D and trimming. The profile shows 300,000 to 500,000 clones, roughly 90% of them singletons. This clone was observed a few times. Trimming took 7 bases from V and 2 from J; bases not matched to a gene: 5. CDR1 is SNHLY, CDR2 FYNNEI, per germline. CDR3 length: 14 residues.

This TCR was sampled from a woman aged 30 to 39 with acute COVID-19. V and J are TRBV2 and TRBJ2-7, with TRBD1 matching 10 bases. Source material: PBMCs or T cells enriched from blood (not recorded which). In nucleotides, the CDR3 is TGTGCCAGCACCCGGGACAGGGGCCCCTACGAGCAGTACTTC. Translating it yields CASTRDRGPYEQYF.